Sequencing of this T cell receptor beta chain was carried out in a study of T cell repertoires in cytomegalovirus infection. From the reads, TCRdb called clonotypes with MiXCR, one entry per CDR3 protein. The sample shows about 570,000 distinct CDR3 sequences, about 39% of them seen only once. Concerning this clonotype itself: The antigen is undetermined.

This receptor was obtained from a human donor in good health (CMV status not recorded). Some clones in this sample may be carry-over from other donors' samples. Here the sequenced sample was cultured PBMCs, taken from culture after CMV antigen stimulation.

The CDR3 nucleotides are TGTGCCAGCAGCTTAGTAGGACAGGGACTGGACACCATATATTTT. It yields the protein CASSLVGQGLDTIYF. V is TRBV7-6 and J is TRBJ1-3, with TRBD1 matching over 8 bases. Germline values: CDR1 SGHVS, CDR2 FNYEAQ. The V gene end was trimmed by 1 base and the J gene end by 8 bases; junction bases not matched to a gene: 7. The CDR3 covers 15 residues.